The 21 T cell receptor beta chains in this list originate from one sample, sequenced in a study of T cell repertoires in cytomegalovirus infection. TCRdb re-called the reads through MiXCR, storing one row per CDR3 protein. The sample includes about 490,000 distinct CDR3 sequences, 26% of them seen just once. What was sequenced was PBMCs. The receptors here all came from a human donor in good health (CMV status not recorded). Some clones in this sample may be carry-over from other donors' samples.

The CDR3 protein is CASSHGAGPGTGELFF. The CDR3 region has the DNA TGTGCCAGCAGCCACGGGGCCGGCCCGGGGACCGGGGAGCTGTTTTTT. The chain links TRBV7-6 to TRBJ2-2, with D perhaps being TRBD1 or TRBD2 (5 bases each). The V and J ends lost 5 bases and 5 bases respectively, with 18 bases between them. The length of the CDR3 is 16 residues. Germline V lookup: CDR1 SGHVS, CDR2 FNYEAQ.

This clonotype was seen many times. This chain links TRBV27 with TRBJ1-1; D is undetermined. The V end lost 5 bases, the J end lost 1 base, and 5 bases lay between the germline ends. The CDR3 runs 12 residues. In germline, CDR1 is MNHEY, CDR2 SMNVEV (reference sequence). Written as DNA, the CDR3 is TGTGCCAGCAGTCGGCCGAACACTGAAGCTTTCTTT. It codes for CASSRPNTEAFF.

The chain carries TRBV6-6 and TRBJ1-5; TRBD1 is a possible D gene (5 bases). CDR1 and CDR2 (germline): MNHNY, SVGAGI (reference sequence). This CDR3 is 17 amino acids long. The V gene lost 5 bases and the J gene lost 2 bases, with 19 bases spanning the gap. The CDR3 reads CASSARLRGGGNQPQHF. DNA for the CDR3: TGTGCCAGCAGTGCCCGCTTAAGGGGAGGTGGCAATCAGCCCCAGCATTTT.

The sample holds many counts of this clonotype. The V gene is TRBV7-2, the J gene TRBJ2-7, with 8 bases identical to TRBD1. J gave up 1 base and V 5 bases, and 10 bases lay outside the gene matches. The V gene's germline CDR1 is SGHTA and CDR2 FQGNSA. CDR3 length: 16 amino acids. DNA for the CDR3: TGTGCCAGCAGCCGACAGGGGTCCCTTATTTCCTACGAGCAGTACTTC. Residues: CASSRQGSLISYEQYF.

This clonotype was picked up many times. This chain links TRBV12-3 or TRBV12-4 with TRBJ1-2, with 7 bases identical to TRBD1. The CDR3 runs 13 residues. Unmatched junction bases numbered 3, after V lost 6 bases and J lost 2 bases. CDR3 bases: TGTGCCAGCAGCCAGGGACAGAACTATGGCTACACCTTC. Translating it yields CASSQGQNYGYTF.

This clonotype was seen more than once but under ten times. The chain is built from TRBV10-2 and TRBJ2-7; tentative D call: TRBD2 (6 bases). V was shortened by 0 bases and J by 10 bases, with 19 bases between the two germline ends. CDR3 length equals 15 residues. Germline CDR1 reads WSHSY; CDR2 reads SAAADI. The CDR3, as DNA: TGCGCCAGCAGTGAGTCGAGGGGACTGGGGCTACGCCAGTACGTC. It codes for CASSESRGLGLRQYV.

A single count supports this clonotype. V is TRBV7-2 and J is TRBJ2-7; D call uncertain. Between the trimmed V and J ends, which lost 1 base and 5 bases, there was a span of 9 bases. Germline-derived CDR1 and CDR2 are SGHTA and FQGNSA. This CDR3 region has 13 residues. CDR3 sequence: CASSLESWDEQYV. In DNA form, the CDR3 reads TGTGCCAGCAGCTTAGAGTCGTGGGACGAGCAGTACGTC.

This clonotype was recorded many times. The chain is built from TRBV4-1 and TRBJ2-7, with D perhaps matching TRBD1 (6 bases). The CDR3 covers 14 residues. Per germline, CDR1 MGHRA and CDR2 YSYEKL. With 4 bases removed from V and 3 bases from J, the gap between germline ends came to 13 bases. The CDR3 protein is CASSPQGFGYEQYF. DNA for the CDR3: TGCGCCAGCAGCCCACAGGGCTTCGGCTACGAGCAGTACTTC.

The chain recombines TRBV14 with TRBJ1-4, with TRBD1 as a possible D gene (6 bases). Germline CDR1 reads SGHDN; CDR2 reads FVKESK. The CDR3 sequence is 15 residues long. Trimming took off 3 bases at V and 10 bases at J, with 18 bases between the two ends. The DNA of the CDR3 is TGTGCCAGCAGCCAGGACACCCTCAGGGGAGGAAAACTGTTTTTT. Protein: CASSQDTLRGGKLFF.

This clonotype was counted between two and nine times. The chain is built from TRBV12-3 or TRBV12-4 and TRBJ2-7; D is undetermined. CDR3 size: 13 residues. The V gene lost 7 bases and the J gene lost 5 bases, with 15 bases spanning the gap. The CDR3 protein is CASTDSSIDEQYV. In DNA, the CDR3 is TGTGCCAGCACGGATAGCAGCATTGACGAGCAGTACGTC.

This clonotype appeared many times. The rearrangement links TRBV4-2 to TRBJ1-2; possible D gene TRBD1, 6 bases. V shed 0 bases and J shed 1 base, with 12 bases lying between them. CDR1 and CDR2 from the germline V gene are LGHNA and YNFKEQ. This CDR3 spans 16 amino acids. Written as DNA, the CDR3 is TGTGCCAGCAGCCAAGATCTGCAGGGGAATAACTATGGCTACACCTTC. As protein: CASSQDLQGNNYGYTF.

This chain links TRBV19 with TRBJ2-1, with unresolved D. Germline-derived CDR1 and CDR2 are LNHDA and SQIVND (reference sequence). The V and J ends lost 6 bases and 0 bases respectively, with 12 bases between them. CDR3 length equals 15 residues. The CDR3 reads CASRIDQVSYNEQFF. CDR3 DNA sequence: TGTGCCAGTAGAATCGACCAGGTCTCCTACAATGAGCAGTTCTTC.

This clonotype was seen more than once but under ten times. The chain is built from TRBV11-2 and TRBJ2-2; D is perhaps TRBD2 (6 bases). CDR3 length: 15 amino acids. Germline assignment: CDR1 SGHAT and CDR2 FQNNGV. V was cut by 5 bases and J by 1 base, with 11 bases left in between. The CDR3 DNA is TGTGCCAGCAGCCTCCGGGGGATGAACACCGGGGAGCTGTTTTTT. Its translation is CASSLRGMNTGELFF. Complete variable domain (other parts from reference TRBV11-2 and TRBJ2-2): EAGVAQSPRYKIIEKRQSVAFWCNPISGHATLYWYQQILGQGPKLLIQFQNNGVVDDSQLPKDRFSAERLKGVDSTLKIQPAKLEDSAVYLCASSLRGMNTGELFFGEGSRLTVL.

This clonotype was seen at least ten times. The chain recombines TRBV7-6 with TRBJ2-7; TRBD2 might be the D (5 bases). Germline V gives CDR1 SGHVS, CDR2 FNYEAQ. Trimming cost V 4 bases and J 0 bases, with 16 bases left between them. This CDR3 has 16 amino acids. This CDR3 is CASSSNGLWASYEQYF. DNA for the CDR3: TGTGCCAGCAGCTCCAATGGACTGTGGGCCTCCTACGAGCAGTACTTC.

The rearrangement links TRBV5-5 to TRBJ2-7; possibly TRBD1 for D (6 bases). Trimming pared 4 bases from V and 3 bases from J, leaving 20 bases between. The CDR3 covers 16 residues. The germline gives CDR1 SGHKS, CDR2 YYEKEE (reference sequence). The CDR3 protein is CASSKQLRAGDYEQYF. In DNA form, the CDR3 reads TGTGCCAGCAGCAAGCAATTACGTGCAGGGGACTACGAGCAGTACTTC.

This chain uses TRBV25-1 with TRBJ1-2; D is unclear. The germline gives CDR1 MGHDK, CDR2 SYGVNS. V was cut by 1 base and J by 3 bases, with 6 bases left in between. The CDR3 loop spans 13 amino acids. Here the CDR3 reads CASSEFLDYGYTF. DNA of the CDR3: TGTGCCAGCAGTGAATTTTTGGACTATGGCTACACCTTC.

This clonotype was found a few times. The chain carries TRBV28 and TRBJ1-4; D remains ambiguous. This CDR3 has 16 amino acids. Deletions cut 1 base from V and 0 bases from J, with 9 bases between. The V gene's germline CDR1 is MDHEN and CDR2 SYDVKM. CDR3 sequence (DNA): TGTGCCAGCAGTTTATACGGGGAGGCAACTAATGAAAAACTGTTTTTT. Its translation is CASSLYGEATNEKLFF.

This clonotype was seen many times. The chain links TRBV7-2 to TRBJ2-7; 8 nucleotides align to TRBD1. The J segment lost 1 base and the V segment lost 3 bases, leaving 11 bases of the junction unmatched. The germline CDR1 and CDR2 sequences are SGHTA and FQGNSA. This CDR3 has 17 amino acids. CDR3 loop: CASSFPLRGQVSYEQYF. The CDR3 nucleotides are TGTGCCAGCAGCTTTCCCCTCCGGGGACAGGTGTCCTACGAGCAGTACTTC.

This clonotype turned up a few times. V usage is TRBV29-1 and J usage is TRBJ1-2; D gene unclear. The V and J ends lost 1 base and 4 bases respectively, with 4 bases between them. This CDR3 spans 11 amino acids. Germline loops: CDR1 SQVTM, CDR2 ANQGSEA. CDR3 residues: CSVEAVYGYTF. The DNA for the CDR3 is TGCAGCGTTGAAGCCGTCTATGGCTACACCTTC.

This clonotype showed up many times. This sequence joins TRBV20-1 and TRBJ1-3, with D possibly being TRBD1 (5 bases). CDR1 and CDR2 (germline): DFQATT, SNEGSKA (reference sequence). V lost 6 bases, J lost 2 bases, and 17 bases lay in between. The CDR3 length is 15 residues. The CDR3 sequence: CSAPRAGTTGNTIYF. In nucleotides, the CDR3 is TGCAGTGCCCCCAGGGCAGGGACGACTGGAAACACCATATATTTT.

This clonotype was detected a few times. This chain joins TRBV12-3 or TRBV12-4 and TRBJ2-7, with 8 bases lining up with TRBD2. V lost 6 bases to trimming and J lost 0 bases; unmatched junction nucleotides: 7. The CDR3 totals 15 residues. The CDR3, as DNA: TGTGCCAGCAGCCGACTAGCGCCGAGCTCCTACGAGCAGTACGTC. This sequence encodes CASSRLAPSSYEQYV.